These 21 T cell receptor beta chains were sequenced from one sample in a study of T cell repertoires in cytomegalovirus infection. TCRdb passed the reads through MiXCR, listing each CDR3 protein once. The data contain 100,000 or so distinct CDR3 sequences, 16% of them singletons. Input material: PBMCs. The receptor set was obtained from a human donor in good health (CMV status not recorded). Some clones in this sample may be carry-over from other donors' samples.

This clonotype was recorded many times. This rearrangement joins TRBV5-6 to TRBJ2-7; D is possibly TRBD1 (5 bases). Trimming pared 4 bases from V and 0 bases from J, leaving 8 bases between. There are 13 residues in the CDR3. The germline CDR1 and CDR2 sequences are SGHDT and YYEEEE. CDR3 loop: CASSRTHSYEQYF. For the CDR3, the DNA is TGTGCCAGCAGCAGGACACACTCCTACGAGCAGTACTTC.

Here the CDR3 reads CSARALAGAASTDTQYF. The CDR3 coding sequence is TGCAGTGCTAGAGCGCTAGCGGGGGCTGCTAGCACAGATACGCAGTATTTT. The chain recombines TRBV20-1 with TRBJ2-3, with 10 bases fitting TRBD2. Trimming cost V 1 base and J 0 bases; bases outside gene matches: 7. In germline, CDR1 is DFQATT, CDR2 SNEGSKA (reference sequence). This CDR3 is built from 17 residues.

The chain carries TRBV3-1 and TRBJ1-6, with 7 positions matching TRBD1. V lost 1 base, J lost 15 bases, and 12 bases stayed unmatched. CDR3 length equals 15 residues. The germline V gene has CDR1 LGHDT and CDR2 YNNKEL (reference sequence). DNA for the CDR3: TGTGCCAGCAGCCAAGCCTCGGTAGGGGGCTTCGACCTCCACTTT. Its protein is CASSQASVGGFDLHF.

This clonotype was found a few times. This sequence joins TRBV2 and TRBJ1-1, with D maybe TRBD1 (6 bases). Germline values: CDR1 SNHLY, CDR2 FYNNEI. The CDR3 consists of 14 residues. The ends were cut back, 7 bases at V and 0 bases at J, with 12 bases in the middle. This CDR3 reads CASTRTDLNTEAFF. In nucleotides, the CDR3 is TGTGCCAGCACCCGGACAGATCTGAACACTGAAGCTTTCTTT. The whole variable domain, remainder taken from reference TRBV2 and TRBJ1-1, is EPEVTQTPSHQVTQMGQEVILRCVPISNHLYFYWYRQILGQKVEFLVSFYNNEISEKSEIFDDQFSVERPDGSNFTLKIRSTKLEDSAMYFCASTRTDLNTEAFFGQGTRLTVV.

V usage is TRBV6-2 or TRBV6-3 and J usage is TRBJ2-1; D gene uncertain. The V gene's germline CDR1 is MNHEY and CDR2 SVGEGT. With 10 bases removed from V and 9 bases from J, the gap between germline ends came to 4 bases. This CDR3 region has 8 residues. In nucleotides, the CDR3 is TGTGCCACCCTTGAGCAGTTCTTC. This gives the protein CATLEQFF.

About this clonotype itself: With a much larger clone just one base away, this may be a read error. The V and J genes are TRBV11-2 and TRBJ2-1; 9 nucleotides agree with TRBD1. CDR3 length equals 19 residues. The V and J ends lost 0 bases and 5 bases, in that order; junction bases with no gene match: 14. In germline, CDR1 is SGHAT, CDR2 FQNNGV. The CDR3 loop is CASSLDLISGTGMNNEQFF. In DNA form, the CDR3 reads TGTGCCAGCAGCTTAGACCTCATCTCCGGGACAGGGATGAACAATGAGCAGTTCTTC.

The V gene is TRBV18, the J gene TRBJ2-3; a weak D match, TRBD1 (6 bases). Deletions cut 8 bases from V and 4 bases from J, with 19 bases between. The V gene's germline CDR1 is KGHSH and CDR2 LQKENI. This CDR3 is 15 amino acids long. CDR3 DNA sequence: TGTGCCAGCGCGGAAGACAAGGGGGTACCAGATACGCAGTATTTT. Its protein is CASAEDKGVPDTQYF.

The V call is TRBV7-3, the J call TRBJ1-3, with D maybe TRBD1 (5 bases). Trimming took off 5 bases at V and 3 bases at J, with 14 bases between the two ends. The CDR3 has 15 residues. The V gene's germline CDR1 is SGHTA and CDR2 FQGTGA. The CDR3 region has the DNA TGTGCCAGCAGCCCCAGGGCGGGGGTTGGAAACACCATATATTTT. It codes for CASSPRAGVGNTIYF.

CDR3 coding DNA: TGTGCCAGCAGCTTAGAAGGGGGACTGATTAATTCACCCCTCCACTTT. Encoded protein: CASSLEGGLINSPLHF. The V and J genes are TRBV7-8 and TRBJ1-6; D might be TRBD1 (6 bases). CDR3 length: 16 residues. Germline lookup yields CDR1 SGHVS and CDR2 FQNEAQ. The germline V and J ends were trimmed by 1 base and 6 bases, with 13 bases remaining between them. The full variable domain, completed using reference TRBV7-8 and TRBJ1-6, is GAGVSQSPRYKVAKRGQDVALRCDPISGHVSLFWYQQALGQGPEFLTYFQNEAQLDKSGLPSDRFFAERPEGSVSTLKIQRTQQEDSAVYLCASSLEGGLINSPLHFGNGTRLTVT.

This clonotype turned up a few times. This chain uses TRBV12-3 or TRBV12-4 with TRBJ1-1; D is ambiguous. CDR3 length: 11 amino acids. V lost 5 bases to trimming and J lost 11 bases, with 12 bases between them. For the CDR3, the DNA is TGTGCCAGCAGTCAAATATCTGCGGCTTTCTTT. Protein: CASSQISAAFF.

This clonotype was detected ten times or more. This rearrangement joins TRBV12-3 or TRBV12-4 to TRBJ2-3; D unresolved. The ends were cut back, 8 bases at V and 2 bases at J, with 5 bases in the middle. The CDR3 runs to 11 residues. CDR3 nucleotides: TGTGCCAGCGGGCCCACAGATACGCAGTATTTT. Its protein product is CASGPTDTQYF.

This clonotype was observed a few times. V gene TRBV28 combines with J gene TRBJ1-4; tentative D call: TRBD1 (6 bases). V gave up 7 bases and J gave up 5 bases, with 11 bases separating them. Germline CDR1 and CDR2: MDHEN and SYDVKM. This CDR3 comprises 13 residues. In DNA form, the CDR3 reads TGTGCCAGCACTTCCACAGGGAATGAAAAACTGTTTTTT. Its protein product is CASTSTGNEKLFF.

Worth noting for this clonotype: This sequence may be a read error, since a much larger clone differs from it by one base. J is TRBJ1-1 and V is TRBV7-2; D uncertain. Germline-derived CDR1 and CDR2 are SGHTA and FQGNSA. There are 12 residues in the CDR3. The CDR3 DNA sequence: TGTGCCAGCAAACCTTCCCCTACTGAAGCTCTCTTT. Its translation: CASKPSPTEALF. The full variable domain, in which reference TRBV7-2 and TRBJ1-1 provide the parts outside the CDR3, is GAGVSQSPSNKVTEKGKDVELRCDPISGHTALYWYRQSLGQGLEFLIYFQGNSAPDKSGLPSDRFSAERTGGSVSTLTIQRTQQEDSAVYLCASKPSPTEALFGQGTRLTVV.

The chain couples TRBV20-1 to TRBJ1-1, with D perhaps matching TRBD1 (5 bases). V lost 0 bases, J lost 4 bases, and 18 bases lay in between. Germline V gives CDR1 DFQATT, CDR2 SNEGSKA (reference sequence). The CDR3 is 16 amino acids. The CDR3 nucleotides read TGCAGTGCTAGAGATGCCCCCCAGGGATTAAGCACTGAAGCTTTCTTT. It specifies CSARDAPQGLSTEAFF.

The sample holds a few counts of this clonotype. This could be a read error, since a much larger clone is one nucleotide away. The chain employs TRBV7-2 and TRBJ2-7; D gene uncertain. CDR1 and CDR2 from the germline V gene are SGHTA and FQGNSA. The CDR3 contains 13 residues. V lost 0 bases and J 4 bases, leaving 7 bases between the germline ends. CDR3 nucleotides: TGTGCCAGCAGCTTAGCGTGGCGATACGAGCAGTACTTC. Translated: CASSLAWRYEQYF.

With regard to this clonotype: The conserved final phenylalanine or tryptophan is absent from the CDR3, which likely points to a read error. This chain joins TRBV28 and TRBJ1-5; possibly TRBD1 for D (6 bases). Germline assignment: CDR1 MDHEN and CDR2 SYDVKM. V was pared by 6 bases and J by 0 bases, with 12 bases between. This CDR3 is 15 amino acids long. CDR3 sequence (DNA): TGTGCCAGCAGAAAGGGGGGCAATAGCAATCAGCCCCAGCATTTA. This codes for CASRKGGNSNQPQHL.

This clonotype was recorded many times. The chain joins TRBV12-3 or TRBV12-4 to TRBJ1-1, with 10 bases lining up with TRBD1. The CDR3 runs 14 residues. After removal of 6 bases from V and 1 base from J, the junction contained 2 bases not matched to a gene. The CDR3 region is CASRRQGANTEAFF. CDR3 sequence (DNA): TGTGCCAGCAGAAGACAGGGGGCGAACACTGAAGCTTTCTTT.

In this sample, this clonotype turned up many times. The CDR3 DNA sequence: TGTGCCAGCAGCTTACGAGCGGGGGGGGTAGAGACCCAGTACTTC. This codes for CASSLRAGGVETQYF. The gene calls are TRBV7-2 and TRBJ2-5; 10 nucleotides line up with TRBD2. Germline V gene data show CDR1 as SGHTA and CDR2 as FQGNSA. The CDR3 length is 15 residues. V lost 2 bases to trimming and J lost 4 bases; unmatched junction nucleotides: 4.

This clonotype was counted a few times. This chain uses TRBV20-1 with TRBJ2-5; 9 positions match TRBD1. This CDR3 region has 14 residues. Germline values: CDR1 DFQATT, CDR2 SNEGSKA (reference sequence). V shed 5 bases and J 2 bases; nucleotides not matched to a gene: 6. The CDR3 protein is CSARDRVMQETQYF. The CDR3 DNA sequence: TGCAGTGCTCGGGACAGGGTAATGCAAGAGACCCAGTACTTC.

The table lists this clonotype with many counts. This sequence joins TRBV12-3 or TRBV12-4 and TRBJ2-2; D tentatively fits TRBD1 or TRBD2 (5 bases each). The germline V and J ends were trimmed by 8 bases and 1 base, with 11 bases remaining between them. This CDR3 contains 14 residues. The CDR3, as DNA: TGTGCCAGCCTCCCGGGGCAGAACACCGGGGAGCTGTTTTTT. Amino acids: CASLPGQNTGELFF.

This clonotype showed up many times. The CDR3 coding sequence is TGTGCCAGCAGCCACACGGGCCTAAAACGAGAGACCCAGTACTTC. It specifies CASSHTGLKRETQYF. The V call is TRBV14, the J call TRBJ2-5; no clear D gene. The CDR3 consists of 15 residues. Deletions cut 3 bases from V and 4 bases from J, with 15 bases between. CDR1 is SGHDN, CDR2 FVKESK, per germline.